A single sample gave rise to the 30 T cell receptor beta chains below, sequenced in a study of post-analysis software for immune sequencing data. Their target antigens are unknown. Prepared libraries of TCR beta cDNA carried unique molecular identifiers. TCRdb re-called the PCR reads with MiXCR, one entry per CDR3 protein. The sample has some 890,000 distinct CDR3 sequences, approximately 53% seen once; the top ten hold roughly 4.4%. The study, taken as a whole, reports: In patients, TRBV5-6, TRBV5-1 and TRBV20-1 belonged to five or six TRBV segments found more frequently than in controls.

Sequencing was carried out using blood. Every receptor here comes from a girl aged 10 to 17 with multiple sclerosis.

The CDR3 protein is CAWRVKGLRSSEQFF. DNA for the CDR3: TGTGCCTGGAGAGTAAAGGGACTCCGCTCAAGTGAGCAGTTCTTC. The rearrangement joins TRBV30 to TRBJ2-1, with D perhaps matching TRBD2 (6 bases). This CDR3 has 15 amino acids. The V gene's germline CDR1 is GTSNPN and CDR2 SVGIG (reference sequence). With 3 bases removed from V and 9 bases from J, the gap between germline ends came to 21 bases.

This clonotype was found a few times. A junction boundary mismatches the germline segment, possibly from a read error. The CDR3 nucleotides read TGTGCTAGCAGCTTAGCGTCGGATCAGCCCCAGCATTTT. Translating it yields CASSLASDQPQHF. The chain employs TRBV7-7 and TRBJ1-5; D gene ambiguous. This CDR3 has 13 amino acids. Per the germline V gene, CDR1 is SSHAT and CDR2 is FNYEAQ (reference sequence).

This clonotype was seen only a few times. Its ends do not fully match the called genes, so a read error is possible. V and J are TRBV5-1 and TRBJ2-7; a possible D gene is TRBD2 (5 bases). Judging by the DNA end, TRBJ2-5 fits better; the J call may be wrong. Germline V gene sequence: CDR1 SGHRS, CDR2 YFSETQ. The CDR3 totals 14 residues. As DNA, the CDR3 is TGCACCAGCAGCATGGACCCGACGGGAAAGACCCAGTACTTC. Its protein is CTSSMDPTGKTQYF.

The J gene is TRBJ2-4, the V gene TRBV6-5; 9 nucleotides align to TRBD1. V was pared by 5 bases and J by 11 bases, with 4 bases of the junction left unmatched. The CDR3 is made up of 12 amino acids. Germline V gene lookup returns CDR1 MNHEY and CDR2 SVGAGI. The CDR3 DNA reads as TGTGCCAGCAGTCGGGACAGGGTCCTTCAGTACTTC. Its translation: CASSRDRVLQYF.

The chain has TRBV7-9 and TRBJ2-1; no firm D call. This CDR3 is 12 amino acids long. The V end was cut by 5 bases, the J end by 6 bases, with 8 bases between. From germline, CDR1 is SEHNR and CDR2 FQNEAQ (reference sequence). CDR3: CASSAPSNEQFF. The CDR3 nucleotides read TGTGCCAGCAGCGCCCCCAGCAATGAGCAGTTCTTC.

The chain is built from TRBV29-1 and TRBJ2-7; D possibly uses TRBD1 or TRBD2 (5 bases each). The germline V and J ends were trimmed by 8 bases and 6 bases, with 14 bases remaining between them. This CDR3 has 11 residues. Per the germline V gene, CDR1 is SQVTM and CDR2 is ANQGSEA. CDR3 nucleotides: TGCAGCAGCCGGGACGCCGGCGAGCAGTACTTC. This encodes CSSRDAGEQYF.

This clonotype was counted at least ten times. V and J are TRBV12-3 or TRBV12-4 and TRBJ1-1, with no clear D. V dropped 6 bases and J dropped 0 bases, with 8 bases sitting between them. CDR3 length: 13 residues. CDR3 in DNA: TGTGCCAGCAGCTTACTCATGAACACTGAAGCTTTCTTT. It codes for CASSLLMNTEAFF.

This clonotype was seen once. One junction end does not reproduce the germline sequence, and a read error may be involved. The chain couples TRBV15 to TRBJ2-4; D is possibly TRBD2 (7 bases). This CDR3 region has 15 residues. The germline CDR1 and CDR2 sequences are LNHNV and YYDKDF (reference sequence). This chain's CDR3 is CPTSGPWGGRNIQYF. The DNA of the CDR3 is TGTCCCACCAGCGGACCTTGGGGGGGGCGGAACATTCAGTACTTC.

The rearrangement uses TRBV15 and TRBJ1-1, with a weak D call TRBD1 (5 bases). In germline, CDR1 is LNHNV, CDR2 YYDKDF (reference sequence). The CDR3 extends over 16 amino acids. V lost 3 bases and J lost 1, with 15 bases in between. The chain's CDR3 is CATSRGLGGRNTEAFF. Written as DNA, the CDR3 is TGTGCCACCAGCAGGGGCCTTGGGGGTAGGAACACTGAAGCTTTCTTT. Using reference TRBV15 and TRBJ1-1 for the parts outside the CDR3, the full variable domain is DAMVIQNPRYQVTQFGKPVTLSCSQTLNHNVMYWYQQKSSQAPKLLFHYYDKDFNNEADTPDNFQSRRPNTSFCFLDIRSPGLGDTAMYLCATSRGLGGRNTEAFFGQGTRLTVV.

This clonotype has more than one count but fewer than ten. The chain links TRBV9 to TRBJ1-2; D perhaps matches TRBD1 (5 bases). V was shortened by 1 base and J by 6 bases, with 13 bases between the two germline ends. The CDR3 runs to 14 residues. Germline V gives CDR1 SGDLS, CDR2 YYNGEE. The CDR3 nucleotides read TGTGCCAGCAGCGTACGGGCGGGACGTAATGGCTACACCTTC. Its protein is CASSVRAGRNGYTF.

As DNA, the CDR3 is TGTGCCAGCAGCCAAGATAGGGAGACAGTAGGTTCACCCCTCCACTTT. This sequence encodes CASSQDRETVGSPLHF. V and J are TRBV4-2 and TRBJ1-6; perhaps TRBD1 as D (5 bases). The CDR3 has 16 amino acids. Germline V lookup: CDR1 LGHNA, CDR2 YNFKEQ. Trimming took off 0 bases at V and 9 bases at J, with 15 bases between the two ends.

This chain joins TRBV12-3 or TRBV12-4 and TRBJ1-4, with no clear D. V lost 7 bases and J 0 bases, leaving 9 bases between the germline ends. This CDR3 has 14 residues. The CDR3 sequence is CASMKGATNEKLFF. CDR3 coding DNA: TGTGCCAGCATGAAGGGCGCAACTAATGAAAAACTGTTTTTT.

This chain uses TRBV5-1 with TRBJ2-7, with 8 bases identical to TRBD1. With V trimmed by 0 bases and J by 5 bases, 4 bases remained unmatched. Germline V gene sequence: CDR1 SGHRS, CDR2 YFSETQ. This CDR3 has 14 amino acids. The DNA of the CDR3 is TGCGCCAGCAGCTTGGGGACAGGGTACAACGAGCAGTACTTC. It codes for CASSLGTGYNEQYF.

V gene TRBV25-1 combines with J gene TRBJ1-1; D not certain. CDR3 length: 16 residues. CDR1 MGHDK and CDR2 SYGVNS come from the germline V gene. Trimming cost V 0 bases and J 1 base, with 12 bases left between them. The CDR3 coding sequence is TGTGCCAGCAGTGAATATGGGGAGAAGTGGAACACTGAAGCTTTCTTT. Its translation: CASSEYGEKWNTEAFF.

Only one count was recorded for this clonotype. V and J are TRBV10-3 and TRBJ2-7; 8 bases match TRBD2. The V gene end was trimmed by 3 bases and the J gene end by 0 bases; junction bases not matched to a gene: 7. The CDR3 length is 16 residues. Germline loops: CDR1 ENHRY, CDR2 SYGVKD. The CDR3 coding sequence is TGTGCCATCAGTGATCGACTAGCGACGAGCTCCTACGAGCAGTACTTC. Encoded protein: CAISDRLATSSYEQYF.

This rearrangement joins TRBV29-1 to TRBJ2-3; tentatively, D is TRBD1 or TRBD2 (5 bases each). The germline V gene encodes CDR1 SQVTM and CDR2 ANQGSEA. The V end lost 4 bases, the J end lost 1 base, and 12 bases lay between the germline ends. CDR3 size: 14 residues. The CDR3 region is CSVAGAARTDTQYF. CDR3 nucleotide sequence: TGCAGCGTTGCCGGGGCCGCCCGCACAGATACGCAGTATTTT.

Only one count was recorded for this clonotype. The chain couples TRBV10-3 to TRBJ2-5, with unresolved D. Germline CDR1 ENHRY, CDR2 SYGVKD. There are 14 residues in the CDR3. With 2 bases removed from V and 5 bases from J, the gap between germline ends came to 12 bases. The CDR3 protein is CAISEEVRRETQYF. The CDR3, as DNA: TGTGCCATCAGTGAGGAGGTTCGTCGGGAGACCCAGTACTTC.

The chain uses TRBV20-1 and TRBJ2-3; D not certain. V shed 1 base and J shed 3 bases, with 8 bases lying between them. Looked up from germline, CDR1 is DFQATT and CDR2 is SNEGSKA (reference sequence). The CDR3 length is 13 residues. CDR3 bases: TGCAGTGCTAGAGGGCCAGAGACAGATACGCAGTATTTT. Translated: CSARGPETDTQYF.

V usage is TRBV29-1 and J usage is TRBJ1-4, with 9 bases matching TRBD1. The trim removed 6 bases at V and 8 bases at J, leaving 7 bases unmatched. This CDR3 is 13 amino acids long. Germline values: CDR1 SQVTM, CDR2 ANQGSEA. The CDR3 nucleotides read TGCAGCGTAGACAGGGGGAACGGAGAAAAACTGTTTTTT. As protein: CSVDRGNGEKLFF.

The chain uses TRBV5-6 and TRBJ2-7, with D tentatively TRBD1 (5 bases). Germline assignment: CDR1 SGHDT and CDR2 YYEEEE. This CDR3 region has 13 residues. Trimming cost V 2 bases and J 5 bases, with 11 bases left between them. CDR3: CASSLTRAHEQYF. Written as DNA, the CDR3 is TGTGCCAGCAGCTTAACCAGGGCACACGAGCAGTACTTC. Complete variable domain (other parts from reference TRBV5-6 and TRBJ2-7): DAGVTQSPTHLIKTRGQQVTLRCSPKSGHDTVSWYQQALGQGPQFIFQYYEEEERQRGNFPDRFSGHQFPNYSSELNVNALLLGDSALYLCASSLTRAHEQYFGPGTRLTVT.

This chain links TRBV20-1 with TRBJ1-5; D might be TRBD1 (5 bases). CDR3 length: 17 amino acids. Per germline, CDR1 DFQATT and CDR2 SNEGSKA (reference sequence). The ends were cut back, 5 bases at V and 1 base at J, with 21 bases in the middle. The chain's CDR3 is CSAQRFLTAGSNQPQHF. In DNA form, the CDR3 reads TGCAGTGCTCAGAGGTTTCTGACAGCGGGGAGCAATCAGCCCCAGCATTTT.

This clonotype was seen just once. The chain recombines TRBV6-5 with TRBJ1-2; no reliable D call. CDR1 MNHEY and CDR2 SVGAGI come from the germline V gene. The V and J ends lost 5 bases and 3 bases respectively, with 19 bases between them. The length of the CDR3 is 16 residues. The CDR3 here is CASSRTPGRLDYGYTF. CDR3 nucleotides: TGTGCCAGCAGTCGAACCCCGGGGAGATTAGACTATGGCTACACCTTC.

This chain links TRBV27 with TRBJ2-2; 9 nucleotides agree with TRBD2. The ends lost 6 bases at V and 6 bases at J; junction bases unmatched: 8. CDR3 length: 15 amino acids. Per the germline V gene, CDR1 is MNHEY and CDR2 is SMNVEV (reference sequence). The CDR3 DNA reads TGTGCCAGCAGCCCCGGGACTAGCAACGCCGGGGAGCTGTTTTTT. Its translation: CASSPGTSNAGELFF.

In this sample, this clonotype turned up a few times. The chain employs TRBV6-5 and TRBJ2-1, with a tentative D call TRBD2 (6 bases). Germline V CDR1 and CDR2: MNHEY, SVGAGI. The V end lost 5 bases, the J end lost 2 bases, and 13 bases lay between the germline ends. The CDR3 length is 15 residues. The CDR3 nucleotides are TGTGCCAGCAGTCCCGGGACTCGGACCTACAATGAGCAGTTCTTC. Residues: CASSPGTRTYNEQFF.

The chain links TRBV11-2 to TRBJ1-1, with TRBD1 identical over 9 bases. Germline V CDR1 and CDR2: SGHAT, FQNNGV. J was trimmed by 6 bases and V by 5 bases; bases with no gene match: 10. CDR3 size: 15 residues. The CDR3 spells CASSTYRGLNPEAFF. CDR3 coding DNA: TGTGCCAGCAGCACATACAGGGGGCTCAACCCTGAAGCTTTCTTT. Complete variable domain (other parts from reference TRBV11-2 and TRBJ1-1): EAGVAQSPRYKIIEKRQSVAFWCNPISGHATLYWYQQILGQGPKLLIQFQNNGVVDDSQLPKDRFSAERLKGVDSTLKIQPAKLEDSAVYLCASSTYRGLNPEAFFGQGTRLTVV.

This clonotype was detected ten times or more. The CDR3 DNA follows: TGTGCCAGCAGCCTGGGACTAGCGGGAGCGAGAACCTACAATGAGCAGTTCTTC. Translation: CASSLGLAGARTYNEQFF. The chain joins TRBV7-9 to TRBJ2-1, with 14 bases that match TRBD2. The CDR3 is made up of 18 amino acids. The V and J ends lost 5 bases and 2 bases, in that order; junction bases with no gene match: 8. Looked up from germline, CDR1 is SEHNR and CDR2 is FQNEAQ (reference sequence).

This clonotype occurred a few times. The V call is TRBV7-8, the J call TRBJ2-1; D could derive from TRBD1 or TRBD2 (5 bases each). This CDR3 region has 14 residues. Germline values: CDR1 SGHVS, CDR2 FQNEAQ. Trimming pared 4 bases from V and 4 bases from J, leaving 11 bases between. The CDR3 sequence is CASSSRDPYNEQFF. CDR3 nucleotide sequence: TGTGCCAGCAGCTCCCGGGACCCTTACAATGAGCAGTTCTTC.

This clonotype was seen more than once but under ten times. The CDR3 spells CASSVRTPIKEIQYF. In DNA, the CDR3 is TGTGCCAGCAGTGTTAGGACCCCGATAAAGGAGATTCAGTACTTC. J is TRBJ2-4 and V is TRBV6-1, with D unresolved. CDR3 length: 15 residues. Per germline, CDR1 MNHNS and CDR2 SASEGT. Between the trimmed V and J ends, which lost 4 bases and 10 bases, there was a span of 20 bases.

This chain connects TRBV20-1 to TRBJ1-1; the D is unclear. Germline V lookup: CDR1 DFQATT, CDR2 SNEGSKA (reference sequence). Between the trimmed V and J ends, which lost 3 bases and 1 base, there was a span of 9 bases. This CDR3 spans 13 amino acids. CDR3 bases: TGCAGTGCTAGGGTCGCCCGGAACACTGAAGCTTTCTTT. Translating it yields CSARVARNTEAFF.

This clonotype has a handful of counts. This chain uses TRBV6-2 or TRBV6-3 with TRBJ2-7; D is unclear. The CDR3 has 13 amino acids. V was shortened by 0 bases and J by 2 bases, with 5 bases between the two germline ends. CDR1 and CDR2 (germline): MNHEY, SVGEGT. The CDR3 loop is CASSYSVPYEQYF. CDR3 nucleotide sequence: TGTGCCAGCAGTTACTCGGTTCCCTACGAGCAGTACTTC.